Below are 16 T cell receptor beta chains sequenced from a single sample in a study of blood T cell repertoires in COVID-19 (dated by TCRdb to between 2020 and 2021). Preparation of the library involved the immunoSEQ multiplex PCR assay. TCRdb took over this immuneACCESS table, retaining in-frame rearrangements with V and J assigned. Such tables are incomplete; in checked studies, under half of the missing clones stem from an unresolved V gene, and the remainder is unexplained. This sample is represented by under 350,000 clones; just over 85% of them were singletons. Of the sample, approximately 4.6% is held by the ten largest clones. The sample was PBMCs or T cells enriched from blood (not recorded which). The receptors here all came from a middle-aged woman with acute COVID-19.

The chain is built from TRBV6-5 and TRBJ2-7; 7 positions match TRBD1. Unmatched junction bases numbered 8, after V lost 8 bases and J lost 1 base. The CDR3 covers 14 residues. The germline gives CDR1 MNHEY, CDR2 SVGAGI. DNA for the CDR3: TGTGCCAGCCATGGACAGGCGATTTCCTACGAGCAGTACTTC. Translation: CASHGQAISYEQYF.

The rearrangement uses TRBV12-5 and TRBJ2-1, with TRBD1 matching over 8 bases. J was trimmed by 2 bases and V by 1 base; bases with no gene match: 7. CDR3 size: 17 residues. The V gene's germline CDR1 is LGHNT and CDR2 FRNRAP. Here the CDR3 DNA reads TGTGCTAGTGGTTTGGCCCAAACAGGGGGGACCTACAATGAGCAGTTCTTC. Translated: CASGLAQTGGTYNEQFF.

The chain is built from TRBV7-9 and TRBJ1-4, with D possibly being TRBD1 (6 bases). Trimming took off 8 bases at V and 8 bases at J, with 18 bases between the two ends. Germline V gene lookup returns CDR1 SEHNR and CDR2 FQNEAQ (reference sequence). The CDR3 runs to 14 residues. The CDR3 region has the DNA TGTGCCAGCTCCCCTGGGGGGGCGTTGGAAAAACTGTTTTTT. Amino acids: CASSPGGALEKLFF. The full variable domain, its missing parts supplied by reference TRBV7-9 and TRBJ1-4, is DTGVSQNPRHKITKRGQNVTFRCDPISEHNRLYWYRQTLGQGPEFLTYFQNEAQLEKSRLLSDRFSAERPKGSFSTLEIQRTEQGDSAMYLCASSPGGALEKLFFGSGTQLSVL.

This rearrangement joins TRBV7-2 to TRBJ2-2, with 11 positions matching TRBD1. The CDR3 is 16 residues long. V dropped 1 base and J dropped 5; count of bases not matched to a gene: 3. In germline, CDR1 is SGHTA, CDR2 FQGNSA. The CDR3 nucleotides are TGTGCCAGCAGCTTAGGGACAGGGGGCGCGACCGGGGAGCTGTTTTTT. This gives the protein CASSLGTGGATGELFF. Together with reference TRBV7-2 and TRBJ2-2, the CDR3 gives the full variable domain: GAGVSQSPSNKVTEKGKDVELRCDPISGHTALYWYRQSLGQGLEFLIYFQGNSAPDKSGLPSDRFSAERTGGSVSTLTIQRTQQEDSAVYLCASSLGTGGATGELFFGEGSRLTVL.

The chain recombines TRBV4-3 with TRBJ1-5; tentative D call: TRBD1 (5 bases). The length of the CDR3 is 16 residues. The germline V gene has CDR1 LGHNA and CDR2 YSLEER. V gave up 0 bases and J gave up 7 bases, with 16 bases separating them. Here the CDR3 DNA reads TGCGCCAGCAGCCAAGAATTCGCCCTAGGGGCCCAGCCCCAGCATTTT. The encoded protein is CASSQEFALGAQPQHF.

This sequence joins TRBV3-1 (or the pseudogene TRBV3-2) and TRBJ1-2; TRBD1 agrees at 10 bases. V shed 4 bases, J shed 8 bases, and the junction held 10 bases outside the gene matches. This CDR3 region has 15 residues. Looked up from germline, CDR1 is LGHDT and CDR2 is YNNKEL (reference sequence). In DNA form, the CDR3 reads TGTGCCAGCAGCCCCGAGGGACAGGGGATGAGGGGCTACACCTTC. Encoded protein: CASSPEGQGMRGYTF.

This clone has only one observation. The chain carries TRBV19 and TRBJ1-3, with TRBD1 as a possible D gene (5 bases). This CDR3 has 15 amino acids. V was clipped by 0 bases and J by 3 bases, with 9 bases between them. In germline, CDR1 is LNHDA, CDR2 SQIVND (reference sequence). CDR3 coding DNA: TGTGCCAGTAGTATAGATCTACAGGTTGGAAACACCATATATTTT. It codes for CASSIDLQVGNTIYF. The variable domain in full, with the rest retrieved from reference TRBV19 and TRBJ1-3, is DGGITQSPKYLFRKEGQNVTLSCEQNLNHDAMYWYRQDPGQGLRLIYYSQIVNDFQKGDIAEGYSVSREKKESFPLTVTSAQKNPTAFYLCASSIDLQVGNTIYFGEGSWLTVV.

The CDR3 sequence: CASSLRTGSDNGYTF. The CDR3 nucleotides are TGCGCCAGCAGCCTACGGACAGGGTCCGACAATGGCTACACCTTC. The rearrangement joins TRBV5-1 to TRBJ1-2, with TRBD1 matching 8 bases. This CDR3 is built from 15 residues. Germline trimming cut 4 bases from V and 6 bases from J; bases unmatched to any gene: 11. Germline V gives CDR1 SGHRS, CDR2 YFSETQ.

This sequence joins TRBV15 and TRBJ1-2; D ambiguous. This CDR3 comprises 14 residues. The V gene's germline CDR1 is LNHNV and CDR2 YYDKDF (reference sequence). With 1 base removed from V and 6 bases from J, the gap between germline ends came to 12 bases. This CDR3 is CATSRVGGIDGYTF. CDR3 bases: TGTGCCACCAGCAGAGTAGGCGGAATAGATGGCTACACCTTC. The full variable domain, completed using reference TRBV15 and TRBJ1-2, is DAMVIQNPRYQVTQFGKPVTLSCSQTLNHNVMYWYQQKSSQAPKLLFHYYDKDFNNEADTPDNFQSRRPNTSFCFLDIRSPGLGDTAMYLCATSRVGGIDGYTFGSGTRLTVV.

The rearrangement uses TRBV19 and TRBJ2-7, with D maybe TRBD2 (5 bases). The germline gives CDR1 LNHDA, CDR2 SQIVND (reference sequence). The CDR3 spans 15 residues. Trimming pared 3 bases from V and 2 bases from J, leaving 14 bases between. The CDR3 sequence: CASSITAWGAYEQYF. CDR3 nucleotide sequence: TGTGCCAGTAGTATCACAGCCTGGGGAGCCTACGAGCAGTACTTC.

To note about this clone: The same CDR3 arises from other DNA sequences in this sample as well. The chain recombines TRBV6-5 with TRBJ2-5, with a tentative D call TRBD2 (5 bases). The CDR3 contains 14 residues. The germline V gene encodes CDR1 MNHEY and CDR2 SVGAGI. V was trimmed by 8 bases and J by 3 bases, leaving 16 bases between them. The chain's CDR3 is CASRRLADKETQYF. The CDR3 bases are TGTGCCAGCCGACGTCTAGCTGATAAAGAGACCCAGTACTTC.

This clone occurred once. The V and J genes are TRBV10-3 and TRBJ1-1; D is unresolved. V was trimmed by 3 bases and J by 0 bases, leaving 14 bases between them. The germline CDR1 and CDR2 sequences are ENHRY and SYGVKD. The CDR3 length is 16 residues. The CDR3 here is CAISDFGGELNTEAFF. Written as DNA, the CDR3 is TGTGCCATCAGTGATTTCGGTGGGGAGTTGAACACTGAAGCTTTCTTT.

This chain links TRBV6-5 with TRBJ2-2, with 9 bases fitting TRBD1. Germline V gene lookup returns CDR1 MNHEY and CDR2 SVGAGI. The CDR3 covers 15 residues. The V gene end was trimmed by 7 bases and the J gene end by 4 bases; junction bases not matched to a gene: 7. CDR3 nucleotide sequence: TGTGCCAGCACGCAGGGACAGGGAGCCACCGGGGAGCTGTTTTTT. Encoded protein: CASTQGQGATGELFF.

The chain is built from TRBV6-2 or TRBV6-3 and TRBJ2-7, with 10 bases identical to TRBD1. Germline assignment: CDR1 MNHEY and CDR2 SVGEGT. The CDR3 consists of 14 residues. With V trimmed by 6 bases and J by 5 bases, 7 bases remained unmatched. The chain's CDR3 is CASSADRGRHEQYF. The CDR3 DNA reads TGTGCCAGCAGCGCCGACAGGGGGCGGCACGAGCAGTACTTC.

The genes are TRBV20-1 and TRBJ2-2; unclear D gene. The germline V and J ends were trimmed by 4 bases and 5 bases, with 5 bases remaining between them. Per the germline V gene, CDR1 is DFQATT and CDR2 is SNEGSKA (reference sequence). CDR3 length: 11 residues. CDR3 region: CSAIRTGELFF. In DNA form, the CDR3 reads TGCAGTGCTATACGGACCGGGGAGCTGTTTTTT.

The chain employs TRBV3-1 (or the pseudogene TRBV3-2) and TRBJ1-5; possible D gene TRBD1, 5 bases. The CDR3 totals 17 residues. Germline-derived CDR1 and CDR2 are LGHDT and YNNKEL (reference sequence). Trimming pared 3 bases from V and 0 bases from J, leaving 15 bases between. The CDR3: CASSQWSAGNSNQPQHF. The CDR3 DNA follows: TGTGCCAGCAGCCAGTGGTCGGCAGGGAATAGCAATCAGCCCCAGCATTTT.